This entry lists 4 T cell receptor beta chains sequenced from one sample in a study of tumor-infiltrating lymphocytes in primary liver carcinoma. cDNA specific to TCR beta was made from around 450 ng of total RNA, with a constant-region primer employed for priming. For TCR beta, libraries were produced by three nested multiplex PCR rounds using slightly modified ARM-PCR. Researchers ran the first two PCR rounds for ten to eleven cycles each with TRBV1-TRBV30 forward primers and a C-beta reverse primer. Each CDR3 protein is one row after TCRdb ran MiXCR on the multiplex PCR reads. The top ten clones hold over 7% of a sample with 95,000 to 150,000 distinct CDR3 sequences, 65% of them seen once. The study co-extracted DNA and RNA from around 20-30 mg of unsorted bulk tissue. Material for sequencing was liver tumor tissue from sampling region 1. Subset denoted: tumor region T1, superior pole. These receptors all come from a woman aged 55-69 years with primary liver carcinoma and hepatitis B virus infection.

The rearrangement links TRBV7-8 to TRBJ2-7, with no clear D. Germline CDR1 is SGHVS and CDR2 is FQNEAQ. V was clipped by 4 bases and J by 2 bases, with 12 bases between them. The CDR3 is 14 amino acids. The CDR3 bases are TGTGCCAGCAGCTCCCGTGGGGATGCCTACGAGCAGTACTTC. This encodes CASSSRGDAYEQYF.

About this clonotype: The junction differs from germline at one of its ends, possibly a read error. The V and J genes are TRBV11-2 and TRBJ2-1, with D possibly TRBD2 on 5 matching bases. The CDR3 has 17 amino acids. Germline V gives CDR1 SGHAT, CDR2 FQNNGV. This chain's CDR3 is CTSSLDEMGAVYNEQLF. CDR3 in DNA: TGTACCAGCAGCTTAGATGAGATGGGAGCGGTGTACAATGAGCAGCTCTTC.

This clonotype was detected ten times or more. The DNA of the CDR3 is TGCGCCAGCAGCTACGAGACTTCCCGGGGTATGAATACGCAGTATTTT. It translates to CASSYETSRGMNTQYF. The rearrangement joins TRBV5-1 to TRBJ2-3, with a possible D match to TRBD2 (5 bases). Trimming left V 3 bases short and J 7 bases short, with 21 bases between. Germline V gene sequence: CDR1 SGHRS, CDR2 YFSETQ. The CDR3 has 16 amino acids.

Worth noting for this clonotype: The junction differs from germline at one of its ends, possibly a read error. The CDR3 region has the DNA TGTGCCAGCAGCTTAGTTCGAGTGGGATATAGTGGGACCAACGTCCTGACTTTC. Its protein product is CASSLVRVGYSGTNVLTF. V is TRBV11-3 and J is TRBJ2-6, with D uncertain. The germline V gene has CDR1 SGHNT and CDR2 YENEEA. The CDR3 spans 18 residues. Based on the CDR3 plus reference TRBV11-3 and TRBJ2-6, the full variable domain is EAGVVQSPRYKIIEKKQPVAFWCNPISGHNTLYWYLQNLGQGPELLIRYENEEAVDDSQLPKDRFSAERLKGVDSTLKIQPAELGDSAVYLCASSLVRVGYSGTNVLTFGAGSRLTVL.